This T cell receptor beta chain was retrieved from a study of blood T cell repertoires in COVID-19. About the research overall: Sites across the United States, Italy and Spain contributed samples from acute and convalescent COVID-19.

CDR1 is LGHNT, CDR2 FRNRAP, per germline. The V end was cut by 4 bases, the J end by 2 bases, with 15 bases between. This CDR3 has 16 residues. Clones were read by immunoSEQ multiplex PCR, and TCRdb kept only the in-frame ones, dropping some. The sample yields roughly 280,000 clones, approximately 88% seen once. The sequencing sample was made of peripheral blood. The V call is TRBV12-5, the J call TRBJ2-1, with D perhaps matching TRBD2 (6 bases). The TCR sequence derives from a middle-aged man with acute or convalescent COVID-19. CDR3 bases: TGTGCTAGTGGTTCAGGGAGGCCGAATCCCTACAATGAGCAGTTCTTC. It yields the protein CASGSGRPNPYNEQFF.